Following are 25 T cell receptor beta chains from one sample sequenced in a study of T cell responses to AZD1222 COVID-19 vaccine. Sequenced by immunoSEQ multiplex PCR; TCRdb stores in-frame clones only, minus some. The profile shows tens of thousands of clones, roughly nine tenths of them singletons. This specimen consisted of peripheral blood, obtained on day 0 of AZD1222 vaccination. These receptors originate from an adult in good health.

V usage is TRBV3-1 (or the pseudogene TRBV3-2) and J usage is TRBJ1-3; TRBD1 aligns across 9 bases. This CDR3 comprises 17 residues. V was pared by 0 bases and J by 3 bases, with 6 bases of the junction left unmatched. In germline, CDR1 is LGHDT, CDR2 YNNKEL (reference sequence). CDR3 sequence (DNA): TGTGCCAGCAGCCAAGATACAGGGGGCGAACATGGAAACACCATATATTTT. The encoded protein is CASSQDTGGEHGNTIYF.

There are a few counts of this clone. This chain uses TRBV4-3 with TRBJ2-4; 8 nucleotides align to TRBD1. J lost 9 bases, V lost 0 bases, and 7 bases had no gene match. This CDR3 has 15 residues. CDR1 LGHNA and CDR2 YSLEER come from the germline V gene. CDR3 residues: CASSQDQGARTIQYF. The CDR3, as DNA: TGCGCCAGCAGCCAAGACCAGGGGGCTAGGACCATTCAGTACTTC.

This chain connects TRBV30 to TRBJ1-5, with D possibly being TRBD1 (6 bases). Germline CDR1 is GTSNPN and CDR2 is SVGIG (reference sequence). V gave up 5 bases and J gave up 7 bases, with 15 bases separating them. CDR3 length: 13 residues. The CDR3, as DNA: TGTGCCTGGTCCCTGGGGGGCGACCAGCCCCAGCATTTT. It codes for CAWSLGGDQPQHF.

The gene calls are TRBV7-8 and TRBJ1-1; TRBD1 might be the D (6 bases). The CDR3 consists of 13 residues. Per the germline V gene, CDR1 is SGHVS and CDR2 is FQNEAQ. V lost 4 bases and J lost 10, with 16 bases in between. The DNA of the CDR3 is TGTGCCAGCAGCTGGGGGCGTCAGGGAGCAGCTTTCTTT. As protein: CASSWGRQGAAFF.

The V and J genes are TRBV18 and TRBJ2-1, with 9 bases matching TRBD1. Germline CDR1 reads KGHSH; CDR2 reads LQKENI. V gave up 1 base and J gave up 7 bases; unmatched junction bases: 8. The CDR3 loop spans 16 amino acids. The CDR3, as DNA: TGTGCCAGCTCACCACTGCCCCGAGACAGGGGGAATGAGCAGTTCTTC. Protein: CASSPLPRDRGNEQFF.

The rearrangement links TRBV6-2 or TRBV6-3 to TRBJ2-1; 9 bases agree with TRBD2. Trimming cost V 6 bases and J 5 bases; bases outside gene matches: 8. This CDR3 contains 15 residues. CDR1 and CDR2 from the germline V gene are MNHEY and SVGEGT. CDR3: CASSLSGGLNNEQFF. DNA of the CDR3: TGTGCCAGCAGCCTTAGCGGGGGACTGAACAATGAGCAGTTCTTC.

The V call is TRBV7-8, the J call TRBJ1-3, with TRBD1 matching over 7 bases. The CDR3 is 19 residues long. V shed 2 bases and J 0 bases; nucleotides not matched to a gene: 13. Germline values: CDR1 SGHVS, CDR2 FQNEAQ. As DNA, the CDR3 is TGTGCCAGCAGCTTATTAAGGGACAGTCTTTCCTACTCTGGAAACACCATATATTTT. Protein: CASSLLRDSLSYSGNTIYF. Complete variable domain (other parts from reference TRBV7-8 and TRBJ1-3): GAGVSQSPRYKVAKRGQDVALRCDPISGHVSLFWYQQALGQGPEFLTYFQNEAQLDKSGLPSDRFFAERPEGSVSTLKIQRTQQEDSAVYLCASSLLRDSLSYSGNTIYFGEGSWLTVV.

The CDR3 reads CASSFTRDTEAFF. For the CDR3, the DNA is TGTGCCAGCAGTTTCACACGAGACACTGAAGCTTTCTTT. The chain combines TRBV12-3 or TRBV12-4 with TRBJ1-1; D gene ambiguous. The V end lost 3 bases, the J end lost 3 bases, and 8 bases lay between the germline ends. This CDR3 is built from 13 residues.

J is TRBJ2-1 and V is TRBV12-3 or TRBV12-4; 7 bases match TRBD2. Trimming removed 2 bases from V and 7 bases from J; junction bases left unmatched: 2. The CDR3 loop spans 13 amino acids. The CDR3 here is CASSLSGINEQFF. In DNA form, the CDR3 reads TGTGCCAGCAGTTTAAGCGGGATAAATGAGCAGTTCTTC.

V is TRBV29-1 and J is TRBJ2-7; the D is unclear. The CDR3 is 13 amino acids. Trimming took 7 bases from V and 3 from J, leaving 16 bases between them. CDR1 and CDR2 from the germline V gene are SQVTM and ANQGSEA. The CDR3: CSGVGGNDYEQYF. The CDR3 nucleotides are TGCAGCGGCGTAGGTGGGAACGACTACGAGCAGTACTTC.

The V call is TRBV12-3 or TRBV12-4, the J call TRBJ2-5; no definite D call. The CDR3 totals 13 residues. The germline V and J ends were trimmed by 3 bases and 4 bases, with 9 bases remaining between them. The CDR3 spells CASSFISSETQYF. The CDR3 DNA sequence: TGTGCCAGCAGTTTCATCAGTTCAGAGACCCAGTACTTC.

The V and J genes are TRBV6-5 and TRBJ1-2; 7 positions match TRBD1. With 0 bases clipped from V and 9 bases from J, the junction kept 7 bases outside the gene matches. CDR1 MNHEY and CDR2 SVGAGI come from the germline V gene. The CDR3 runs 14 residues. The CDR3, as DNA: TGTGCCAGCAGTTACTCGGCACAGGGGTATAGCTACACCTTC. It is translated as CASSYSAQGYSYTF.

This sequence joins TRBV7-2 and TRBJ1-6; TRBD1 is a possible D gene (5 bases). The CDR3 runs to 14 residues. Germline CDR1 SGHTA, CDR2 FQGNSA. Trimming took off 3 bases at V and 8 bases at J, with 11 bases between the two ends. CDR3 region: CASSFRDGDSPLHF. As DNA, the CDR3 is TGTGCCAGCAGCTTCCGGGACGGAGATTCACCCCTCCACTTT.

The chain carries TRBV18 and TRBJ1-1; D is unresolved. V lost 5 bases and J lost 0, with 13 bases in between. The CDR3 extends over 15 amino acids. Germline loops: CDR1 KGHSH, CDR2 LQKENI. CDR3 region: CASSAFGRMNTEAFF. CDR3 sequence (DNA): TGTGCCAGCTCAGCATTTGGCAGGATGAACACTGAAGCTTTCTTT.

There are a few counts of this clone. The CDR3 nucleotides are TGTGCCAGCACCTCTCCTTCCGTGGCGGGGGGATACACCGGGGAGCTGTTTTTT. Translating gives CASTSPSVAGGYTGELFF. The chain couples TRBV7-8 to TRBJ2-2; 8 bases align to TRBD2. CDR3 length: 18 residues. Trimming at V came to 7 bases and at J to 3 bases, leaving 16 bases not matched to a gene. Germline V CDR1 and CDR2: SGHVS, FQNEAQ.

The chain recombines TRBV20-1 with TRBJ1-2, with 7 bases lining up with TRBD1. From germline, CDR1 is DFQATT and CDR2 SNEGSKA (reference sequence). V lost 4 bases, J lost 3 bases, and 5 bases stayed unmatched. The CDR3 extends over 13 amino acids. The CDR3 DNA reads TGCAGTGCTAATGACAGGGAAGACTATGGCTACACCTTC. Encoded protein: CSANDREDYGYTF.

The rearrangement joins TRBV11-3 to TRBJ1-6; D might be TRBD1 (5 bases). CDR1 and CDR2 (germline): SGHNT, YENEEA. This CDR3 spans 13 amino acids. Trimming cost V 1 base and J 10 bases, with 8 bases left between them. In DNA, the CDR3 is TGTGCCAGCAGCTTAGGGGGGGTCTCACCCCTCCACTTT. Amino acids: CASSLGGVSPLHF.

This clone has more than one count but fewer than ten. The rearrangement joins TRBV6-5 to TRBJ1-1; no reliable D call. This CDR3 comprises 13 residues. The germline CDR1 and CDR2 sequences are MNHEY and SVGAGI. V shed 6 bases and J shed 2 bases, with 10 bases lying between them. The DNA of the CDR3 is TGTGCCAGCAGCTCAGGTGTTAACACTGAAGCTTTCTTT. It codes for CASSSGVNTEAFF.

The V gene is TRBV5-6, the J gene TRBJ1-2; TRBD1 might be the D (5 bases). Per germline, CDR1 SGHDT and CDR2 YYEEEE. Trimming removed 3 bases from V and 8 bases from J, with 20 bases in between. This CDR3 region has 15 residues. CDR3 DNA: TGTGCCAGCAGCTCTCTAGGACCAGCAAGGGGAGGCTACACCTTC. Translated, it gives CASSSLGPARGGYTF.

This chain connects TRBV14 to TRBJ2-1; no definite D call. Germline CDR1 and CDR2: SGHDN and FVKESK. The V end was cut by 4 bases, the J end by 5 bases, with 9 bases between. There are 13 residues in the CDR3. The CDR3 DNA follows: TGTGCCAGCAGCCCCGGCAGCCACAATGAGCAGTTCTTC. As protein: CASSPGSHNEQFF.

The chain uses TRBV6-1 and TRBJ2-1; no reliable D call. The CDR3 has 12 residues. Trimming took 1 base from V and 7 from J, leaving 5 bases between them. CDR1 and CDR2 (germline): MNHNS, SASEGT. The DNA for the CDR3 is TGTGCCAGCAGTGAAGTCTGGAATGAGCAGTTCTTC. It is translated as CASSEVWNEQFF.

The chain has TRBV30 and TRBJ2-7; the D gene could be TRBD1 or TRBD2 (5 bases each). Germline loops: CDR1 GTSNPN, CDR2 SVGIG (reference sequence). The CDR3 sequence is 14 residues long. V was cut by 2 bases and J by 1 base, with 12 bases left in between. DNA for the CDR3: TGTGCCTGGAGTCCCCGGGGCAGATCCTACGAGCAGTACTTC. Encoded protein: CAWSPRGRSYEQYF.

The chain is built from TRBV19 and TRBJ1-2, with 7 bases matching TRBD1. The V gene end was trimmed by 7 bases and the J gene end by 7 bases; junction bases not matched to a gene: 6. CDR1 and CDR2 (germline): LNHDA, SQIVND (reference sequence). The CDR3 runs to 12 residues. For the CDR3, the DNA is TGTGCCAGTACCGCAGGGGGTGGTGGCTACACCTTC. Amino acids: CASTAGGGGYTF. The entire variable domain, with the rest obtained from reference TRBV19 and TRBJ1-2, is as follows: DGGITQSPKYLFRKEGQNVTLSCEQNLNHDAMYWYRQDPGQGLRLIYYSQIVNDFQKGDIAEGYSVSREKKESFPLTVTSAQKNPTAFYLCASTAGGGGYTFGSGTRLTVV.

The chain joins TRBV6-5 to TRBJ2-7, with 9 bases identical to TRBD2. The CDR3 spans 16 residues. Trimming removed 2 bases from V and 1 base from J; junction bases left unmatched: 6. CDR1 is MNHEY and CDR2 is SVGAGI in the germline V gene. The CDR3 spells CASSYRGGAVSYEQYF. The DNA for the CDR3 is TGTGCCAGCAGTTACCGCGGGGGGGCCGTATCCTACGAGCAGTACTTC.

This clone showed up just a few times. This chain joins TRBV7-9 and TRBJ1-3, with TRBD1 matching over 11 bases. The CDR3 sequence is 18 residues long. The germline CDR1 and CDR2 sequences are SEHNR and FQNEAQ (reference sequence). V shed 4 bases, J shed 4 bases, and the junction held 12 bases outside the gene matches. The chain's CDR3 is CASSYRRVDRGLGNTIYF. For the CDR3, the DNA is TGTGCCAGCAGCTACCGCCGTGTGGACAGGGGGCTCGGAAACACCATATATTTT.